The 9 T cell receptor beta chains given below trace back to one sample, sequenced in a study of a mutant IDH1 vaccine in newly diagnosed glioma. For these receptors, no antigen is known. Time point defined: week 5, during vaccination. A 20-mer mutant IDH1 peptide at 300 ug was injected subcutaneously with topical imiquimod. Some clones are missing from TCRdb's copy, which holds only in-frame ones; the method was immunoSEQ multiplex PCR. There are under 70,000 clones in the sample; over 70% occur only once, and about 3.4% lies in the top ten. The material was PBMCs, obtained from a glioma patient whose treatment included an IDH1 peptide vaccine. The receptor set was obtained from a man aged 30 to 39 with glioma.

The V and J genes are TRBV2 and TRBJ2-5; 7 bases are shared with TRBD2. Losses at the gene ends were 7 bases for V and 5 bases for J; bases not matched to a gene: 10. The germline V gene has CDR1 SNHLY and CDR2 FYNNEI. CDR3 length: 14 residues. CDR3 sequence (DNA): TGTGCCAGCACCGAGTGGGAGGGCCAGGAGACCCAGTACTTC. Amino acid sequence: CASTEWEGQETQYF. Filled out from reference TRBV2 and TRBJ2-5, the complete variable domain reads EPEVTQTPSHQVTQMGQEVILRCVPISNHLYFYWYRQILGQKVEFLVSFYNNEISEKSEIFDDQFSVERPDGSNFTLKIRSTKLEDSAMYFCASTEWEGQETQYFGPGTRLLVL.

This clone was seen only once. The rearrangement uses TRBV7-9 and TRBJ2-1, with 13 bases identical to TRBD2. Trimming removed 2 bases from V and 14 bases from J; junction bases left unmatched: 12. This CDR3 spans 16 amino acids. The germline V gene encodes CDR1 SEHNR and CDR2 FQNEAQ (reference sequence). CDR3 sequence reads: CASSLPGLAGSRREFF. The CDR3 DNA is TGTGCCAGCAGCTTACCGGGACTAGCGGGGTCTCGCAGGGAGTTCTTC.

The chain carries TRBV4-1 and TRBJ2-3; the match to TRBD2 covers 12 bases. The CDR3 length is 17 residues. V lost 0 bases, J lost 2 bases, and 3 bases stayed unmatched. From germline, CDR1 is MGHRA and CDR2 YSYEKL. The CDR3 spells CASSQEGLAGITDTQYF. CDR3 DNA sequence: TGCGCCAGCAGCCAAGAAGGACTAGCGGGGATCACAGATACGCAGTATTTT.

This clone was observed a single time. The same CDR3 can be traced to other DNA sequences in this sample. The genes are TRBV6-5 and TRBJ1-2; TRBD1 is a possible D gene (5 bases). The length of the CDR3 is 15 residues. Trimming cost V 0 bases and J 4 bases, with 12 bases left between them. Germline V CDR1 and CDR2: MNHEY, SVGAGI. In DNA form, the CDR3 reads TGTGCCAGCAGTTACTCAGGAGCAGGGATCTATGGCTACACCTTC. Its protein product is CASSYSGAGIYGYTF.

V usage is TRBV27 and J usage is TRBJ2-3; no firm D call. Trimming removed 5 bases from V and 1 base from J, with 16 bases in between. This CDR3 is 16 amino acids long. The germline V gene has CDR1 MNHEY and CDR2 SMNVEV (reference sequence). The CDR3: CASSQTPGRGTDTQYF. The CDR3 nucleotides read TGTGCCAGCAGTCAAACCCCGGGCAGAGGCACAGATACGCAGTATTTT.

The chain is built from TRBV5-4 and TRBJ2-1; TRBD1 matches at 7 bases. The CDR3 consists of 17 residues. Trimming at V came to 3 bases and at J to 4 bases, leaving 13 bases not matched to a gene. CDR1 and CDR2 from the germline V gene are SGHNT and YYREEE (reference sequence). The CDR3 is CASSYETGTEIYNEQFF. CDR3 sequence (DNA): TGTGCCAGCAGCTACGAAACCGGGACAGAGATTTACAATGAGCAGTTCTTC. Using reference TRBV5-4 and TRBJ2-1 for the parts outside the CDR3, the full variable domain is ETGVTQSPTHLIKTRGQQVTLRCSSQSGHNTVSWYQQALGQGPQFIFQYYREEENGRGNFPPRFSGLQFPNYSSELNVNALELDDSALYLCASSYETGTEIYNEQFFGPGTRLTVL.

This chain connects TRBV6-1 to TRBJ2-5; the D gene is possibly TRBD2 (6 bases). This CDR3 region has 13 residues. Germline values: CDR1 MNHNS, CDR2 SASEGT. Between the trimmed V and J ends, which lost 4 bases and 3 bases, there was a span of 9 bases. This CDR3 reads CASSVGGKETQYF. CDR3 DNA: TGTGCCAGCAGTGTAGGAGGGAAAGAGACCCAGTACTTC.

This chain joins TRBV19 and TRBJ1-3; no clear D. The germline V gene has CDR1 LNHDA and CDR2 SQIVND (reference sequence). The CDR3 contains 11 residues. V shed 7 bases and J shed 11 bases, with 12 bases lying between them. The DNA of the CDR3 is TGTGCCAGTATGGCGGGGTTCGCCATATATTTT. Protein sequence: CASMAGFAIYF.

The chain joins TRBV29-1 to TRBJ1-1; TRBD1 is a possible D gene (6 bases). The ends were cut back, 7 bases at V and 0 bases at J, with 12 bases in the middle. The germline gives CDR1 SQVTM, CDR2 ANQGSEA. The length of the CDR3 is 13 residues. In DNA, the CDR3 is TGCAGCGCCCGAGGACAGATGAACACTGAAGCTTTCTTT. This gives the protein CSARGQMNTEAFF.